These 15 T cell receptor beta chains originate from one sample sequenced in a study of control samples from healthy donors and cancer patients. The table came from immunoSEQ multiplex PCR; TCRdb's copy has only in-frame clones and leaves some out. The repertoire holds roughly 84,000 clones, with roughly 91% as singletons. The source material was blood. The receptors shown here come from a man in his forties or fifties in good health.

The V and J genes are TRBV6-6 and TRBJ1-5; D is ambiguous. This CDR3 has 12 amino acids. The germline V gene has CDR1 MNHNY and CDR2 SVGAGI (reference sequence). V lost 2 bases and J lost 5, with 4 bases in between. The CDR3 reads CASSYPDQPQHF. The CDR3 bases are TGTGCCAGCAGTTACCCAGATCAGCCCCAGCATTTT.

V usage is TRBV7-2 and J usage is TRBJ1-3, with D unresolved. Looked up from germline, CDR1 is SGHTA and CDR2 is FQGNSA. Trimming pared 2 bases from V and 3 bases from J, leaving 8 bases between. The CDR3 is 14 residues long. The CDR3 is CASSLRGFGNTIYF. The CDR3 DNA reads TGTGCCAGCAGCTTAAGAGGATTTGGAAACACCATATATTTT.

The V gene is TRBV3-1 (or the pseudogene TRBV3-2), the J gene TRBJ1-4; D remains unclear. Trimming removed 4 bases at V and 0 bases at J, with 18 bases between. Germline V gene sequence: CDR1 LGHDT, CDR2 YNNKEL (reference sequence). CDR3 length: 18 amino acids. The DNA for the CDR3 is TGTGCCAGCAGCCCTCAGGAAATCCGGGGTACAACTAATGAAAAACTGTTTTTT. Its translation is CASSPQEIRGTTNEKLFF.

V gene TRBV18 combines with J gene TRBJ2-3; 9 bases align to TRBD1. Germline-derived CDR1 and CDR2 are KGHSH and LQKENI. The CDR3 has 15 residues. The V and J ends lost 5 bases and 4 bases, in that order; junction bases with no gene match: 7. CDR3 bases: TGTGCCAGCTCATCCAAGGGACAGGGCGCAGATACGCAGTATTTT. Its translation is CASSSKGQGADTQYF.

The rearrangement links TRBV18 to TRBJ1-1; D perhaps matches TRBD1 (6 bases). V dropped 0 bases and J dropped 0 bases, with 14 bases sitting between them. Germline V CDR1 and CDR2: KGHSH, LQKENI. This CDR3 comprises 17 residues. The CDR3 loop reads CASSPPGGGHLNTEAFF. The CDR3 coding sequence is TGTGCCAGCTCACCACCCGGCGGGGGACACCTGAACACTGAAGCTTTCTTT.

The chain employs TRBV6-5 and TRBJ1-1, with no clear D. The CDR3 is 13 residues long. Trimming took off 5 bases at V and 1 base at J, with 8 bases between the two ends. Germline loops: CDR1 MNHEY, CDR2 SVGAGI. CDR3 sequence reads: CASSRPANTEAFF. The CDR3 DNA sequence: TGTGCCAGCAGTCGCCCGGCGAACACTGAAGCTTTCTTT.

The chain recombines TRBV7-2 with TRBJ2-2, with D tentatively TRBD1 (5 bases). This CDR3 is built from 13 residues. Per the germline V gene, CDR1 is SGHTA and CDR2 is FQGNSA. Trimming took off 6 bases at V and 5 bases at J, with 10 bases between the two ends. CDR3 sequence reads: CASRQGYTGELFF. Here the CDR3 DNA reads TGTGCCAGCAGGCAGGGATATACCGGGGAGCTGTTTTTT.

This chain joins TRBV30 and TRBJ1-3; TRBD1 is a possible D gene (5 bases). The CDR3 has 15 residues. Trimming removed 1 base from V and 0 bases from J, with 10 bases in between. Per germline, CDR1 GTSNPN and CDR2 SVGIG (reference sequence). The CDR3 loop reads CAWSGQSYSGNTIYF. CDR3 nucleotide sequence: TGTGCCTGGAGTGGACAGTCATACTCTGGAAACACCATATATTTT.

This chain connects TRBV19 to TRBJ1-6; no reliable D call. V was clipped by 1 base and J by 7 bases, with 8 bases between them. The CDR3 spans 14 residues. The germline V gene has CDR1 LNHDA and CDR2 SQIVND (reference sequence). CDR3 protein: CASSIVQINSPLHF. The CDR3 DNA reads TGTGCCAGTAGTATAGTACAGATCAATTCACCCCTCCACTTT. Looking up the rest from reference TRBV19 and TRBJ1-6 gives the full variable domain: DGGITQSPKYLFRKEGQNVTLSCEQNLNHDAMYWYRQDPGQGLRLIYYSQIVNDFQKGDIAEGYSVSREKKESFPLTVTSAQKNPTAFYLCASSIVQINSPLHFGNGTRLTVT.

This clone was seen once. This chain links TRBV2 with TRBJ1-5; D perhaps matches TRBD1 (6 bases). V was pared by 10 bases and J by 2 bases, with 12 bases between. From germline, CDR1 is SNHLY and CDR2 FYNNEI. CDR3 size: 13 residues. The CDR3, as DNA: TGTGCCACCCGACAGGAGGGCAATCAGCCCCAGCATTTT. Translating it yields CATRQEGNQPQHF.

The chain joins TRBV10-3 to TRBJ2-6, with D uncertain. From germline, CDR1 is ENHRY and CDR2 SYGVKD. CDR3 length equals 17 residues. Trimming left V 8 bases short and J 1 base short, with 18 bases between. CDR3 DNA: TGTGCCATCCCTACGAAGGAAGGTGGTTCTGGGGCCAACGTCCTGACTTTC. Amino acid sequence: CAIPTKEGGSGANVLTF.

The chain combines TRBV3-1 (or the pseudogene TRBV3-2) with TRBJ1-1; no reliable D call. The germline V gene encodes CDR1 LGHDT and CDR2 YNNKEL (reference sequence). Trimming removed 4 bases at V and 4 bases at J, with 10 bases between. The CDR3 is 13 amino acids. The CDR3 loop is CASSRQESTEAFF. CDR3 DNA sequence: TGTGCCAGCAGCCGTCAGGAGAGCACTGAAGCTTTCTTT.

This sequence joins TRBV24-1 and TRBJ1-1, with 8 positions matching TRBD1. V was pared by 3 bases and J by 1 base, with 3 bases of the junction left unmatched. The CDR3 is 15 residues long. Germline V lookup: CDR1 KGHDR, CDR2 SFDVKD. Here the CDR3 reads CATSDHRGSNTEAFF. CDR3 nucleotide sequence: TGTGCCACCAGTGATCACAGGGGGTCGAACACTGAAGCTTTCTTT.

This chain uses TRBV12-3 or TRBV12-4 with TRBJ1-1; 7 positions match TRBD1. V lost 6 bases to trimming and J lost 5 bases; unmatched junction nucleotides: 6. The CDR3 runs to 13 residues. The CDR3 sequence is CASRSYRGTEAFF. The CDR3, as DNA: TGTGCCAGCAGATCCTACAGGGGAACTGAAGCTTTCTTT.

The chain joins TRBV7-2 to TRBJ1-5, with a tentative D call TRBD1 (6 bases). The CDR3 runs 16 residues. V gave up 5 bases and J gave up 4 bases, with 18 bases separating them. Per germline, CDR1 SGHTA and CDR2 FQGNSA. CDR3: CASSRRGGTGNQPQHF. The CDR3 DNA sequence: TGTGCCAGCAGCCGCAGAGGGGGGACGGGAAATCAGCCCCAGCATTTT.